A selection of T cell receptor beta chains follows, all from one sample in a study of cytomegalovirus exposure and HLA in healthy donors. Generated by immunoSEQ multiplex PCR, the TCRdb table keeps only in-frame clones and is missing some. The sample consists of about 120,000 clones, 8.5% to 10% of them appearing once. Sequenced material: PBMCs. Source of these receptors: a young man in good health and CMV-seronegative. Each CDR3 is given without its conserved first and last residue. The order of the fields is V gene, J gene, clone size, CDR3 protein. Clone size, where shown, is once, few, many, or a class for clones that have expanded.

TRBV10-3,TRBJ2-5,.,AISREGQGLKTQY
TRBV14,TRBJ2-1,.,ASSRGIGLAGGHNEQF
TRBV28,TRBJ2-2,few,ASSPAGLAGVSGELF
TRBV6-5,TRBJ1-2,.,ASSEALRSGYT
TRBV9,TRBJ2-5,few,ASSAMTSPQETQY
TRBV5-1,TRBJ2-3,.,ASSRAPGDTQY
TRBV29-1,TRBJ2-5,few,SVLRQVVQETQY
TRBV5-4,TRBJ1-4,.,AAAGGAEEKLF
TRBV7-9,TRBJ2-2,few,ASSLLQGSKGELF
TRBV7-2,TRBJ1-5,few,ASSLAQFNQPQH
TRBV2,TRBJ1-5,.,ASGKGSNQPQH
TRBV6-1,TRBJ2-2,.,ASSEGTGFGELF
TRBV11-2,TRBJ2-3,.,ASSLGMGQGTDTQY
TRBV30,TRBJ1-2,.,AWSALYRGPNYGYT
TRBV15,TRBJ2-2,.,ATSRDRVFTGELF
TRBV7-9,TRBJ2-7,few,ASSLVGRGNSYEQY
TRBV5-6,TRBJ1-1,few,ASSIRGRETEAF
TRBV6-1,TRBJ2-3,.,ASSEALRMRLAGTDTQY
TRBV10-2,TRBJ2-2,.,ASRVAGGDTGELF
TRBV4-3,TRBJ2-1,.,ASSQDLSSGGVYNEQF
TRBV7-9,TRBJ1-5,few,ASSLTSNQPQH
TRBV18,TRBJ1-2,few,ASSPGQPADYGYT
TRBV11-3,TRBJ2-1,.,ASSLGDRYNEQF
TRBV5-1,TRBJ1-1,.,ASSEDRVGLSEAF
TRBV11-3,TRBJ1-1,few,ASSLWEGWGNTEAF
TRBV7-2,TRBJ1-5,.,ARGTGLGVSNQPQH
TRBV7-9,TRBJ1-2,.,ASSLGREAGYT
TRBV29-1,TRBJ2-3,few,SEASISTDTQY
TRBV7-9,TRBJ2-4,few,ASSPQTGLLAKNIQY
TRBV30,TRBJ2-5,few,AWSVAKETQY
TRBV5-1,TRBJ1-4,.,AIGQGAEGFEEKLF
TRBV13,TRBJ2-6,few,ASSLAESGANVLT
TRBV9,TRBJ2-3,.,ASSLAGTSGSTDTQY
TRBV7-9,TRBJ1-2,.,ASSPGTGEDYGYT
TRBV5-8,TRBJ1-2,few,ASSFYVMNRGRNYGYT
TRBV5-4,TRBJ2-1,.,ASSFSSGRAGDEQF
TRBV7-9,TRBJ2-7,.,ASSLAVAASRQY